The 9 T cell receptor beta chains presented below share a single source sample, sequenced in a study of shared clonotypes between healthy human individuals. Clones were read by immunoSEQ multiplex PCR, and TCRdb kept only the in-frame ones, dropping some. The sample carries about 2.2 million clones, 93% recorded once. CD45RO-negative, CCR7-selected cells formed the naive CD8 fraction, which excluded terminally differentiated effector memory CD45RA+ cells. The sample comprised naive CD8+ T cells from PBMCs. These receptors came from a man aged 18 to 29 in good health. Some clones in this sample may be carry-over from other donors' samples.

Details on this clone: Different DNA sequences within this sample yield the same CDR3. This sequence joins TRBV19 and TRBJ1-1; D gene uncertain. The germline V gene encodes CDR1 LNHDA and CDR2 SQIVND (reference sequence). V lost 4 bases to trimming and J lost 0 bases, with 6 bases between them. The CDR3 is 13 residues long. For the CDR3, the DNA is TGTGCCAGTAGTAGGGCAATGAACACTGAAGCTTTCTTT. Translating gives CASSRAMNTEAFF.

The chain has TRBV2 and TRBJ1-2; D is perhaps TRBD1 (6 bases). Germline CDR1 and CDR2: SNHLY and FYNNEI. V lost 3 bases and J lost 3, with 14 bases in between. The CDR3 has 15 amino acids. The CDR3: CASSDGGRIDYGYTF. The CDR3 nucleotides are TGTGCCAGCAGTGACGGGGGGCGTATAGACTATGGCTACACCTTC.

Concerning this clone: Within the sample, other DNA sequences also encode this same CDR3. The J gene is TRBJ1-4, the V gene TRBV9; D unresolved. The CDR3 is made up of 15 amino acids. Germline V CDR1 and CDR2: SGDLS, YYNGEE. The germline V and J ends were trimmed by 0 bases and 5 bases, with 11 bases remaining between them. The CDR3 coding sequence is TGTGCCAGCAGCGTAGGGACGGGCAGAAATGAAAAACTGTTTTTT. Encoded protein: CASSVGTGRNEKLFF. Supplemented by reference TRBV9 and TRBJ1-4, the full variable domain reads DSGVTQTPKHLITATGQRVTLRCSPRSGDLSVYWYQQSLDQGLQFLIQYYNGEERAKGNILERFSAQQFPDLHSELNLSSLELGDSALYFCASSVGTGRNEKLFFGSGTQLSVL.

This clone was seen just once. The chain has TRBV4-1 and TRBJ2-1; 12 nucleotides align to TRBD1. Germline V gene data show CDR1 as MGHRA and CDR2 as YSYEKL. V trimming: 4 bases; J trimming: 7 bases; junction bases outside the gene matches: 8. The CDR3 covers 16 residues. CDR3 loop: CASSRVGQGAWNEQFF. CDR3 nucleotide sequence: TGCGCCAGCAGCCGAGTGGGACAGGGGGCTTGGAATGAGCAGTTCTTC.

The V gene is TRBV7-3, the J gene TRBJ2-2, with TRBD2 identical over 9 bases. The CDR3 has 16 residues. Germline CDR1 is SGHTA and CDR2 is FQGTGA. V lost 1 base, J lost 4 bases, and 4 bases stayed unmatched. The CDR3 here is CASSLNSGSITGELFF. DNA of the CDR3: TGTGCCAGCAGCTTAAATAGCGGGAGTATCACCGGGGAGCTGTTTTTT.

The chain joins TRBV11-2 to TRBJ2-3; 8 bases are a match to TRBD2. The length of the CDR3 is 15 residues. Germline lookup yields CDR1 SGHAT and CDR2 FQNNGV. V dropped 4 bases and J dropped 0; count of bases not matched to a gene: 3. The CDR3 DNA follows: TGTGCCAGCAGCTCGGAGCGGGGGAGCACAGATACGCAGTATTTT. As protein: CASSSERGSTDTQYF.

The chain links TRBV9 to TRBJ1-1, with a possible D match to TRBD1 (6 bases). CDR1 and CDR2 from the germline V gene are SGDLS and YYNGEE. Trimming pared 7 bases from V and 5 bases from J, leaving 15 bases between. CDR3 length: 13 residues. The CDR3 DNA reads TGTGCCAGCGCGGCAGGGGTCGGGACTGAAGCTTTCTTT. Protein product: CASAAGVGTEAFF.

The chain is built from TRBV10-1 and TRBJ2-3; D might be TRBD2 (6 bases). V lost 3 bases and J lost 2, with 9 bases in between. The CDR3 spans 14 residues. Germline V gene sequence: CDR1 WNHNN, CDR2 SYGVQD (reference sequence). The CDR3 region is CASSDAGPTDTQYF. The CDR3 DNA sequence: TGCGCCAGCAGTGATGCGGGGCCCACAGATACGCAGTATTTT.

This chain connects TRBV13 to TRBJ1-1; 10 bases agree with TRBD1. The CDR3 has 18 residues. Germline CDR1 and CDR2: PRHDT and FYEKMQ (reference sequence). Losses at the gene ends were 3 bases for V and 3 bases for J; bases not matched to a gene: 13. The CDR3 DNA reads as TGTGCCAGCAGCTTCTTCCCCCGTGACAGGGGGCGGGACACTGAAGCTTTCTTT. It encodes CASSFFPRDRGRDTEAFF.